This entry features one TCR beta chain sequence. The germline V gene encodes CDR1 SGHDT and CDR2 YYEEEE. V gave up 4 bases and J gave up 4 bases; unmatched junction bases: 11. The CDR3 spans 16 residues. Participant-reported clinical history was the basis for cohort assignment. This record comes from a study of blood T cell repertoires in COVID-19. Study at large: The United States, Italy and Spain were the sources of the acute and convalescent COVID-19 samples.

Produced via immunoSEQ multiplex PCR; TCRdb's table is partial and in-frame only. The data contain about 220,000 clones, around 89% of them singletons. The J gene is TRBJ2-1, the V gene TRBV5-6; 7 bases line up with TRBD1. Source material: PBMCs or T cells enriched from blood (not recorded which). This clonotype was sampled from a woman in her thirties or forties with acute COVID-19. This CDR3 reads CASSNRDSSIYNEQFF. The CDR3 DNA sequence: TGTGCCAGCAGCAATAGGGACAGCTCAATTTACAATGAGCAGTTCTTC.